The 7 T cell receptor beta chains in this list originate from one sample, sequenced in a study of PD-1 blockade in classical Hodgkin lymphoma. Here immunoSEQ multiplex PCR was the method, and the copy in TCRdb shows in-frame clones only, minus some. The sample carries around 92,000 clones, under 85% recorded once. The sample's time point: cycle 4 day 1 (C4D1), after around six weeks of nivolumab. After autologous stem cell transplantation all patients relapsed, and prior brentuximab vedotin exposure differed between cohorts. Specimen: peripheral blood mononuclear cells (PBMCs), collected before the fourth cycle of nivolumab. These receptor sequences come from a human donor with classical Hodgkin lymphoma.

The J gene is TRBJ1-2, the V gene TRBV28, with D tentatively TRBD1 (6 bases). The germline V gene encodes CDR1 MDHEN and CDR2 SYDVKM. The CDR3 consists of 15 residues. The V end lost 5 bases, the J end lost 0 bases, and 13 bases lay between the germline ends. Here the CDR3 DNA reads TGTGCCAGCAGTCTAGGACAGAGGGCTAACTATGGCTACACCTTC. The encoded protein is CASSLGQRANYGYTF.

This clone was found a few times. This chain uses TRBV12-2 with TRBJ2-7. TRBV12-2 is termed a pseudogene. This CDR3 contains 16 residues. The CDR3 sequence is CASRVWPFSGRYEQYF. The CDR3 nucleotides read TGTGCAAGTCGCGTCTGGCCGTTTTCGGGGCGTTACGAGCAGTACTTC.

This clone was picked up a small number of times. This chain links TRBV6-1 with TRBJ1-5; no clear D gene. V dropped 4 bases and J dropped 4 bases, with 8 bases sitting between them. CDR1 is MNHNS, CDR2 SASEGT, per germline. The CDR3 is made up of 13 amino acids. The chain's CDR3 is CASSVGQNQPQHF. The CDR3 nucleotides read TGTGCCAGCAGTGTTGGGCAGAATCAGCCCCAGCATTTT.

The chain couples TRBV10-3 to TRBJ2-2; 7 bases line up with TRBD2. Per the germline V gene, CDR1 is ENHRY and CDR2 is SYGVKD. Trimming removed 4 bases from V and 1 base from J; junction bases left unmatched: 6. The CDR3 extends over 16 amino acids. CDR3 bases: TGTGCCATCAGTGGTGGTGCTAGCGGGAACACCGGGGAGCTGTTTTTT. Translating gives CAISGGASGNTGELFF.

This clone was detected once. The V and J genes are TRBV6-4 and TRBJ2-7, with 13 bases matching TRBD2. The CDR3 has 13 residues. Germline V gene sequence: CDR1 MRHNA, CDR2 SNTAGT. With V trimmed by 10 bases and J by 2 bases, 2 bases remained unmatched. The CDR3 DNA follows: TGTGCCATCGGGACTAGCGGGGCCTACGAGCAGTACTTC. This gives the protein CAIGTSGAYEQYF.

The genes are TRBV2 and TRBJ2-3; the D gene is possibly TRBD2 (6 bases). CDR3 size: 15 residues. Per the germline V gene, CDR1 is SNHLY and CDR2 is FYNNEI. V gave up 7 bases and J gave up 5 bases, with 19 bases separating them. The DNA for the CDR3 is TGTGCCAGCAAACCAAACCTGGGGGGTATAGATACGCAGTATTTT. This sequence encodes CASKPNLGGIDTQYF.

CDR3 bases: TGTGCCAGCGCGACAGGCCGGGGTGAAAAACTGTTTTTT. Protein: CASATGRGEKLFF. The V and J genes are TRBV28 and TRBJ1-4, with D perhaps TRBD1 (6 bases). The CDR3 is 13 amino acids. The ends were cut back, 8 bases at V and 7 bases at J, with 14 bases in the middle. CDR1 is MDHEN and CDR2 is SYDVKM in the germline V gene.